What follows describes a single TCR beta chain. V was trimmed by 0 bases and J by 5 bases, leaving 8 bases between them. Per the germline V gene, CDR1 is SGHNT and CDR2 is YYREEE (reference sequence). The CDR3 is 14 residues long. Both 60 Vbeta primers and 13 Jbeta primers went into the PCR. Clones were read by immunoSEQ multiplex PCR, and TCRdb kept only the in-frame ones, dropping some. The sample holds some 54,000 clones; around 70% are singletons and the top ten take under 3%. The source of the sample is a study of cytomegalovirus exposure and HLA in healthy donors. The rearrangement links TRBV5-4 to TRBJ2-2, with no clear D. Sequencing input: PBMCs. This TCR was sampled from a man younger than 30 in good health and CMV-seronegative. CDR3: CASSLERGTGELFF. The CDR3 DNA follows: TGTGCCAGCAGCTTGGAGCGTGGAACCGGGGAGCTGTTTTTT. The full variable domain, rest sourced from reference TRBV5-4 and TRBJ2-2, is ETGVTQSPTHLIKTRGQQVTLRCSSQSGHNTVSWYQQALGQGPQFIFQYYREEENGRGNFPPRFSGLQFPNYSSELNVNALELDDSALYLCASSLERGTGELFFGEGSRLTVL.